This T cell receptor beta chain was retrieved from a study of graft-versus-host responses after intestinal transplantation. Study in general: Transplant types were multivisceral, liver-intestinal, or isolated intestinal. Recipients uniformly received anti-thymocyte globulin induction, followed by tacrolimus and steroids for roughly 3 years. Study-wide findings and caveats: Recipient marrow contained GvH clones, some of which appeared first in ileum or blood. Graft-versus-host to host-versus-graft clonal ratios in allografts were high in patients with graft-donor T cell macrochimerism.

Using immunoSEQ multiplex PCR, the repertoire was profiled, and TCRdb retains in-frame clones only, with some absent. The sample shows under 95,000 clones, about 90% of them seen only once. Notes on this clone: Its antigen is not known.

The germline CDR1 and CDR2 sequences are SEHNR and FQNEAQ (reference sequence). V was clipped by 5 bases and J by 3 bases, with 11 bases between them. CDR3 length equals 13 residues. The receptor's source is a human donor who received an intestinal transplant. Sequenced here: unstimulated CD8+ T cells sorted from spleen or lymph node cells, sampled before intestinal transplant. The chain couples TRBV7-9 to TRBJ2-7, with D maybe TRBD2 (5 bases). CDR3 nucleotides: TGTGCCAGCAGCCCGCGAGAGGGCTACGAGCAGTACTTC. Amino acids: CASSPREGYEQYF.